The 17 T cell receptor beta chains reported below all come from one sample, sequenced in a study of PD-1 blockade in mismatch repair-deficient tumors. Produced via immunoSEQ multiplex PCR; TCRdb's table is partial and in-frame only. The data show 76,000 or so clones, 65% to 85% seen once. Material: peripheral blood, obtained 44 weeks after starting pembrolizumab. These receptors all come from an adult with mismatch repair-deficient cancer.

The rearrangement joins TRBV7-9 to TRBJ2-7, with TRBD2 identical over 8 bases. CDR3 length: 15 amino acids. Germline V gene data show CDR1 as SEHNR and CDR2 as FQNEAQ (reference sequence). Germline trimming cut 1 base from V and 5 bases from J; bases unmatched to any gene: 7. CDR3 nucleotides: TGTGCCAGCAGCTTAGTCGGACTAGCCCCCCACGAGCAGTACTTC. Protein: CASSLVGLAPHEQYF.

The chain uses TRBV6-1 and TRBJ2-2; 7 bases are a match to TRBD1. The germline V gene encodes CDR1 MNHNS and CDR2 SASEGT. The CDR3 has 14 amino acids. V shed 3 bases and J 4 bases; nucleotides not matched to a gene: 2. The CDR3 bases are TGTGCCAGCAGTGAGACAGGGACCACCGGGGAGCTGTTTTTT. Translated: CASSETGTTGELFF.

The chain is built from TRBV7-9 and TRBJ1-1, with D unresolved. From germline, CDR1 is SEHNR and CDR2 FQNEAQ (reference sequence). V shed 4 bases and J shed 4 bases, with 10 bases lying between them. The CDR3 length is 13 residues. CDR3 nucleotide sequence: TGTGCCAGCAGCTCCGTCGGGGTCACTGAAGCTTTCTTT. Amino acids: CASSSVGVTEAFF. The full variable domain, completed using reference TRBV7-9 and TRBJ1-1, is DTGVSQNPRHKITKRGQNVTFRCDPISEHNRLYWYRQTLGQGPEFLTYFQNEAQLEKSRLLSDRFSAERPKGSFSTLEIQRTEQGDSAMYLCASSSVGVTEAFFGQGTRLTVV.

This rearrangement joins TRBV9 to TRBJ2-3; D is perhaps TRBD2 (5 bases). The V and J ends lost 0 bases and 2 bases respectively, with 13 bases between them. Germline-derived CDR1 and CDR2 are SGDLS and YYNGEE. This CDR3 spans 16 amino acids. CDR3 nucleotide sequence: TGTGCCAGCAGCGTAGGTGCTGCGGGCCACACAGATACGCAGTATTTT. Translated, it gives CASSVGAAGHTDTQYF. Combining the CDR3 with reference TRBV9 and TRBJ2-3 gives the whole variable domain DSGVTQTPKHLITATGQRVTLRCSPRSGDLSVYWYQQSLDQGLQFLIQYYNGEERAKGNILERFSAQQFPDLHSELNLSSLELGDSALYFCASSVGAAGHTDTQYFGPGTRLTVL.

V gene TRBV25-1 combines with J gene TRBJ1-3; D is undetermined. The germline gives CDR1 MGHDK, CDR2 SYGVNS. Trimming took off 4 bases at V and 0 bases at J, with 10 bases between the two ends. The CDR3 is 15 amino acids. CDR3 region: CASSAPGTSGNTIYF. CDR3 nucleotide sequence: TGTGCCAGCAGTGCCCCAGGAACCTCTGGAAACACCATATATTTT. The variable domain in full, with the rest retrieved from reference TRBV25-1 and TRBJ1-3, is EADIYQTPRYLVIGTGKKITLECSQTMGHDKMYWYQQDPGMELHLIHYSYGVNSTEKGDLSSESTVSRIRTEHFPLTLESARPSHTSQYLCASSAPGTSGNTIYFGEGSWLTVV.

The chain uses TRBV29-1 and TRBJ2-5, with D unresolved. Trimming stripped 4 bases from V and 1 base from J, with 7 bases between. The CDR3 runs to 12 residues. CDR1 SQVTM and CDR2 ANQGSEA come from the germline V gene. This chain's CDR3 is CSVVQTQETQYF. Here the CDR3 DNA reads TGCAGCGTTGTACAGACCCAAGAGACCCAGTACTTC.

The CDR3 DNA is TGTGCCAGCAGCCCTACTAATCTAGGTGAAAAACTGTTTTTT. Protein sequence: CASSPTNLGEKLFF. V is TRBV9 and J is TRBJ1-4, with no clear D. Trimming removed 4 bases at V and 7 bases at J, with 14 bases between. CDR1 and CDR2 (germline): SGDLS, YYNGEE. This CDR3 comprises 14 residues. Combining the CDR3 with reference TRBV9 and TRBJ1-4 gives the whole variable domain DSGVTQTPKHLITATGQRVTLRCSPRSGDLSVYWYQQSLDQGLQFLIQYYNGEERAKGNILERFSAQQFPDLHSELNLSSLELGDSALYFCASSPTNLGEKLFFGSGTQLSVL.

Comment on this clone: One junction end does not reproduce the germline sequence, and a read error may be involved. The V gene is TRBV27, the J gene TRBJ2-7; no definite D call. The CDR3 has 14 residues. The germline CDR1 and CDR2 sequences are MNHEY and SMNVEV (reference sequence). CDR3 bases: TGTGCCGGCAGTAAGTCAAGGGAAGGGTACGAGCAGTACTTC. This translates into CAGSKSREGYEQYF.

The V gene is TRBV4-1, the J gene TRBJ2-7, with D maybe TRBD1 (6 bases). The V end lost 4 bases, the J end lost 2 bases, and 15 bases lay between the germline ends. The CDR3 length is 15 residues. Germline V gives CDR1 MGHRA, CDR2 YSYEKL. The DNA of the CDR3 is TGCGCCAGCAGCCCCTCTCAGGGGTCCGCCTACGAGCAGTACTTC. Protein sequence: CASSPSQGSAYEQYF.

V and J are TRBV19 and TRBJ2-3, with D possibly being TRBD2 (5 bases). Per germline, CDR1 LNHDA and CDR2 SQIVND (reference sequence). The CDR3 loop spans 13 amino acids. V lost 7 bases, J lost 0 bases, and 8 bases lay in between. DNA of the CDR3: TGTGCCAGTAAGTGGACTAGCACAGATACGCAGTATTTT. Its translation is CASKWTSTDTQYF.

The chain couples TRBV30 to TRBJ1-2; D possibly corresponds to TRBD1 (6 bases). The CDR3 runs to 15 residues. The germline CDR1 and CDR2 sequences are GTSNPN and SVGIG (reference sequence). V shed 0 bases and J shed 8 bases, with 19 bases lying between them. CDR3: CAWSVLSHRDGGYTF. In DNA form, the CDR3 reads TGTGCCTGGAGTGTACTTTCGCACAGGGACGGGGGCTACACCTTC.

This clone was picked up a small number of times. The rearrangement links TRBV7-3 to TRBJ1-5, with 8 bases matching TRBD1. Losses at the gene ends were 4 bases for V and 5 bases for J; bases not matched to a gene: 1. CDR1 and CDR2 from the germline V gene are SGHTA and FQGTGA. The CDR3 runs to 13 residues. The CDR3 sequence is CASSSDRDQPQHF. The CDR3 bases are TGTGCCAGCAGCTCGGACAGGGATCAGCCCCAGCATTTT.

J is TRBJ2-1 and V is TRBV6-1; weak D call: TRBD1 (7 bases). The CDR3 is 17 residues long. Germline CDR1 reads MNHNS; CDR2 reads SASEGT. With 1 base removed from V and 0 bases from J, the gap between germline ends came to 13 bases. CDR3 amino acids: CASSEGQGGRSYNEQFF. CDR3 DNA: TGTGCCAGCAGTGAAGGGCAGGGGGGCCGCTCCTACAATGAGCAGTTCTTC.

The gene calls are TRBV28 and TRBJ1-2; tentative D call: TRBD1 (5 bases). This CDR3 is 13 amino acids long. V gave up 6 bases and J gave up 7 bases, with 15 bases separating them. The germline gives CDR1 MDHEN, CDR2 SYDVKM. This chain's CDR3 is CASSSTGGRGYTF. CDR3 nucleotide sequence: TGTGCCAGCAGCTCAACTGGGGGTCGTGGCTACACCTTC.

The chain joins TRBV27 to TRBJ2-5; 9 nucleotides agree with TRBD2. The germline CDR1 and CDR2 sequences are MNHEY and SMNVEV (reference sequence). This CDR3 is built from 14 residues. Trimming took 8 bases from V and 5 from J; bases not matched to a gene: 9. The CDR3, as DNA: TGTGCCAGCCGGGGGCGGGAGGGCCCCGAGACCCAGTACTTC. Protein: CASRGREGPETQYF.

The DNA of the CDR3 is TGTGCCAGCAGTTACAGGGGGCGGAGGAACTATGGCTACACCTTC. Protein: CASSYRGRRNYGYTF. The chain uses TRBV2 and TRBJ1-2, with 9 bases identical to TRBD1. The V segment lost 5 bases and the J segment 2 bases; nucleotides outside the gene matches: 6. The CDR3 consists of 15 residues. Germline V gives CDR1 SNHLY, CDR2 FYNNEI. The complete variable domain, with remaining parts taken from reference TRBV2 and TRBJ1-2, reads EPEVTQTPSHQVTQMGQEVILRCVPISNHLYFYWYRQILGQKVEFLVSFYNNEISEKSEIFDDQFSVERPDGSNFTLKIRSTKLEDSAMYFCASSYRGRRNYGYTFGSGTRLTVV.

The genes are TRBV5-6 and TRBJ2-5, with TRBD1 matching over 7 bases. The CDR3 contains 15 residues. The germline V gene has CDR1 SGHDT and CDR2 YYEEEE. Unmatched junction bases numbered 6, after V lost 0 bases and J lost 4 bases. The CDR3, as DNA: TGTGCCAGCAGCTTGGCCCAGGGGGTAGCAGAGACCCAGTACTTC. Protein sequence: CASSLAQGVAETQYF.